This note documents a single T cell receptor beta chain sequence. Its antigen is still unknown. Qualities for individual bases were not recorded, and no much larger clone is one base off. The data were taken from a study of cytotoxic CD8 clonotypes in ibrutinib-treated CLL (dated by TCRdb to the early 2020s). About the full investigation: The cohort had some eleven relapsed/refractory and more than 14 treatment-naive patients; some 17 were IGHV unmutated. Partial responses were observed in roughly 24 patients and complete responses in 2; after a median follow-up of 68 months, remission was maintained in approximately 14 patients and progression was observed in some twelve. Samples at response were collected after a median of about 13 months of treatment, with a range of about 6 to 40 months. An average of around 250,000 productive templates and 94,082 productive rearrangements was obtained per sample. Longitudinal samples were available for about 30% of the 86 trial participants. Cryopreserved peripheral blood mononuclear cells were collected before treatment, at response, and at either disease progression or sustained remission. Summary of the overall study and its limitations: Lymph node repertoires were not examined, and the timing of sampling was not matched between patients in sustained remission and those whose disease progressed. Public clonotypes were found to be uncommon and were observed to contract or remain stable during treatment; the increase in clonality was shown to reflect expansion of private clonotypes at ibrutinib response. At baseline, clonality was higher than in age-matched healthy donors and showed a strong correlation with circulating CD8+ T-cell counts. An increase in clonality was observed at ibrutinib response, with clonality remaining stable during sustained remission and falling back toward baseline at progression.

Around 2 micrograms of genomic DNA were extracted from cryopreserved PBMCs for TCR beta library preparation. Longitudinal blood samples from CLL patients receiving ibrutinib monotherapy were subjected to high-throughput TCR beta sequencing. The patients took part in an open-label, single-center phase 2 trial of ibrutinib monotherapy. Each clonotype received, on average, around 10x coverage in deep resolution sequencing performed on a MiSeq, where the target depth lay between 1 in 1 million and 1 in 200,000 T cells. TCR beta libraries were generated with the immunoSEQ hsTCRB Kit. As for how the authors treated the data: Data were analyzed with ImmunoSEQ Data Assistant and ImmunoSEQ Analyzer, with V, D and J genes assigned per IMGT definitions. Clonality was computed as one minus normalized Shannon entropy of productive rearrangement frequencies, ranging from 0 to 1. Only overrepresented clonotypes making up at least 0.05% of the repertoire of each patient were included in the public clonotype analysis. Some 14 age-matched healthy donor repertoires from immuneACCESS served as clonality controls. In TCRdb, the immuneACCESS table is reduced to in-frame sequences with V and J assigned. These tables do not hold every clone; where another copy was compared, an unresolved V gene accounts for under half, and the others remain unexplained. D and trimming were read from the DNA, whereas the V and J calls and clone size are those reported in that table. Across this sample there are 65,000 to 95,000 clones, with 70% to 90% seen only once. Around 5.4% of the sample is in the top ten clones.

The CDR3, cysteine through phenylalanine, is 12 amino acids long. Just the 36-base CDR3 DNA is kept, in frame starting at base 1. The junction shows trimming of 0 bases on V and 10 bases on J, plus 7 bases between the germline ends. As encoded in the germline V gene, CDR1 is MNHEY while CDR2 is SVGAGI. The sequence derives from a human donor with chronic lymphocytic leukemia. The sequences come from PBMCs, collected before ibrutinib treatment. Recombination connected TRBV6-5 to TRBJ2-1; confidence is insufficient to name the D gene. The sequence in DNA is TGTGCCAGCAGTTACTCGGCGGAAGAGCAGTTCTTC. Its translation is CASSYSAEEQFF.